This T cell receptor (beta chain) appears in the sequencing data of a study of T cell repertoires in cytomegalovirus infection. Overall study: CMV infection plus the matching HLA type was flagged by public TCR beta signatures.

The V gene's germline CDR1 is KGHSH and CDR2 LQKENI. The CDR3 contains 14 residues. After removal of 4 bases from V and 3 bases from J, the junction contained 4 bases not matched to a gene. A word on this clonotype: The antigen remains undetermined.

General study findings and limits: Identification of carriers of CMV plus the relevant HLA was performed using cumulative public TCR beta family frequency. HLA-C-restricted, CMV-specific TCR beta clonotypes were dominant ex vivo.

TCRdb analysed the reads with MiXCR anew, one entry per CDR3 protein. This table holds 200,000 to 300,000 distinct CDR3 sequences, around an eighth found once. The TCR was taken from a human donor in good health (CMV status not recorded). Some clones in this sample may be carry-over from other donors' samples. The specimen was PBMCs. This rearrangement joins TRBV18 to TRBJ2-5; 8 positions match TRBD1. The CDR3 protein is CASSRTGWKETQYF. As DNA, the CDR3 is TGTGCCAGCTCACGGACAGGGTGGAAAGAGACCCAGTACTTC.